The rows below give T cell receptor beta chains drawn from one sample of a study of blood T cell repertoires in COVID-19. The repertoire was sequenced with immunoSEQ multiplex PCR; TCRdb's copy has only in-frame clones and lacks some. The table lists 250,000 or so clones, approximately 86% of them singletons, with about 8.6% in the top ten. The source material was peripheral blood. The receptors derive from a man aged 35 to 55 with active or convalescent COVID-19. Both conserved end residues are part of each CDR3. Each record gives: J gene, V gene, clone size, CDR3 length, D gene, CDR3 protein, CDR3 DNA. A D gene is named only where the DNA matches it firmly. The size field is filled for only some rows; it gives once, few, many or a size class.

TRBJ1-1 | TRBV6-5 | NA | 15 | TRBD1 | CASRPRQGSNTEAFF | TGTGCCAGCAGACCCAGACAGGGGTCGAACACTGAAGCTTTCTTT
TRBJ1-4 | TRBV5-1 | NA | 14 | TRBD1 | CASRTGELNEKLFF | TGCGCCAGTAGAACAGGGGAATTGAATGAAAAACTGTTTTTT
TRBJ1-2 | TRBV3-1/TRBV3-2 | once | 14 | TRBD1 | CASSSDRGTYGYTF | TGTGCCAGCAGTTCCGACAGGGGGACCTATGGCTACACCTTC
TRBJ1-2 | TRBV28 | NA | 13 | TRBD1 | CASSPGQNYGYTF | TGTGCCAGCAGCCCGGGACAGAACTATGGCTACACCTTC
TRBJ2-7 | TRBV6-5 | NA | 14 | NA | CASSPYPDSYEQYF | TGTGCCAGCAGCCCCTATCCGGACAGCTACGAGCAGTACTTC
TRBJ2-5 | TRBV7-9 | NA | 15 | TRBD1 | CASSSPGTVRETQYF | TGTGCCAGCAGCTCCCCCGGGACAGTACGGGAGACCCAGTACTTC
TRBJ2-7 | TRBV29-1 | NA | 11 | TRBD1 | CSVGTGDEQYF | TGCAGCGTTGGGACAGGAGACGAGCAGTACTTC
TRBJ2-1 | TRBV11-2 | NA | 16 | TRBD2 | CASSFRAGGPLNEQFF | TGTGCCAGCAGCTTCAGAGCGGGAGGCCCATTAAATGAGCAGTTCTTC
TRBJ1-4 | TRBV27 | NA | 17 | TRBD1 | CASSLSVGGRGPEKLFF | TGTGCCAGCAGTTTATCCGTGGGCGGCAGGGGGCCTGAAAAACTGTTTTTT
TRBJ2-1 | TRBV13 | NA | 16 | TRBD1 | CASSSRLGQGHNEQFF | TGTGCCAGCAGCTCCAGACTAGGACAGGGGCACAATGAGCAGTTCTTC
TRBJ1-1 | TRBV19 | NA | 13 | NA | CASSETANTEAFF | TGTGCCAGTTCGGAGACAGCGAACACTGAAGCTTTCTTT
TRBJ2-5 | TRBV6-5 | NA | 15 | TRBD1 | CASSSGDRVGETQYF | TGTGCCAGCAGTTCCGGGGACAGGGTTGGAGAGACCCAGTACTTC
TRBJ2-5 | TRBV5-1 | NA | 13 | TRBD1 | CASGKQGTETQYF | TGCGCCAGCGGCAAACAGGGGACGGAGACCCAGTACTTC
TRBJ2-2 | TRBV6-5 | NA | 14 | TRBD1 | CAGKTGADTGELFF | TGTGCCGGGAAGACAGGGGCGGACACCGGGGAGCTGTTTTTT
TRBJ1-2 | TRBV5-6 | NA | 15 | NA | CASSLQAGMYYGYTF | TGTGCCAGCAGCTTGCAGGCCGGGATGTACTATGGCTACACCTTC
TRBJ1-5 | TRBV10-3 | NA | 13 | NA | CAISEESNQPQHF | TGTGCCATCAGTGAAGAGAGTAATCAGCCCCAGCATTTT
TRBJ1-5 | TRBV24-1 | NA | 15 | TRBD1 | CATSPGQGRDQPQHF | TGTGCCACCAGCCCGGGACAGGGGCGGGATCAGCCCCAGCATTTT
TRBJ2-1 | TRBV3-1/TRBV3-2 | NA | 15 | TRBD2 | CASSPGLAGHNEQFF | TGTGCCAGCAGCCCGGGACTAGCGGGTCACAATGAGCAGTTCTTC
TRBJ1-2 | TRBV5-1 | NA | 16 | NA | CASSLASGQTNYGYTF | TGCGCCAGCAGCTTGGCCAGTGGACAGACGAACTATGGCTACACCTTC
TRBJ1-4 | TRBV30 | NA | 15 | TRBD1 | CAWSVRTGWGEKLFF | TGTGCCTGGAGTGTAAGGACAGGGTGGGGTGAAAAACTGTTTTTT
TRBJ2-7 | TRBV6-5 | NA | 14 | NA | CASSYRAGDYEQYF | TGTGCCAGCAGTTACCGGGCGGGCGACTACGAGCAGTACTTC
TRBJ2-1 | TRBV27 | NA | 15 | NA | CASGWVGHPGNEQFF | TGTGCCAGCGGATGGGTTGGGCATCCCGGCAATGAGCAGTTCTTC
TRBJ1-6 | TRBV5-1 | NA | 15 | TRBD1 | CASSLDRGVNSPLHF | TGCGCCAGCAGCTTGGACAGGGGTGTTAATTCACCCCTCCACTTT
TRBJ1-1 | TRBV11-3 | once | 16 | TRBD1 | CASSLLRQGWCTEAFF | TGTGCCAGCAGCTTACTTCGACAGGGGTGGTGCACTGAAGCTTTCTTT
TRBJ2-1 | TRBV2 | NA | 13 | NA | CASQAGTYNEQFF | TGTGCCAGCCAAGCCGGGACCTACAATGAGCAGTTCTTC
TRBJ2-6 | TRBV11-1 | NA | 15 | TRBD1 | CASSLQGAGANVLTF | TGTGCCAGCAGCTTACAGGGGGCTGGGGCCAACGTCCTGACTTTC
TRBJ2-7 | TRBV12-3/TRBV12-4 | NA | 11 | NA | CASSRGSPQYF | TGTGCCAGCAGTCGAGGGAGCCCTCAGTACTTC
TRBJ2-7 | TRBV5-1 | NA | 14 | TRBD2 | CASSSGLAGGEQYF | TGCGCCAGCAGCTCGGGACTAGCGGGAGGAGAGCAGTACTTC
TRBJ1-2 | TRBV2 | NA | 15 | NA | CASSESGTGIGGYTF | TGTGCCAGCAGTGAAAGTGGAACAGGGATAGGTGGCTACACCTTC
TRBJ2-7 | TRBV9 | NA | 16 | TRBD1 | CASSPQGTGGSDEQYF | TGTGCCAGCAGCCCCCAGGGGACAGGGGGCTCCGACGAGCAGTACTTC
TRBJ2-7 | TRBV5-6 | NA | 12 | NA | CASSLGGYEQYF | TGTGCCAGCAGCTTGGGAGGCTACGAGCAGTACTTC
TRBJ2-3 | TRBV6-4 | NA | 15 | TRBD2 | CASRGTSGSADTQYF | TGTGCCAGCAGAGGGACTAGCGGGAGTGCAGATACGCAGTATTTT
TRBJ2-7 | TRBV19 | NA | 13 | TRBD2 | CASSIKGRDQQYF | TGTGCCAGTAGTATCAAAGGGAGGGACCAGCAGTACTTC
TRBJ2-7 | TRBV3-1/TRBV3-2 | NA | 16 | NA | CASSQQDSPSSYEQYF | TGTGCCAGCAGCCAGCAAGACAGTCCGAGCTCCTACGAGCAGTACTTC
TRBJ2-1 | TRBV5-1 | NA | 16 | NA | CASSLSLGASGYEQFF | TGCGCCAGCAGCTTATCTTTAGGGGCCTCGGGCTATGAGCAGTTCTTC
TRBJ2-7 | TRBV28 | NA | 12 | NA | CASGQGENEQYF | TGTGCCAGCGGCCAGGGCGAAAACGAGCAGTACTTC
TRBJ1-2 | TRBV28 | NA | 17 | NA | CASSLRWGRTSAYGYTF | TGTGCCAGCAGTTTAAGGTGGGGGCGTACGTCGGCCTATGGCTACACCTTC
TRBJ2-1 | TRBV4-1 | NA | 12 | NA | CASSQELGQQFF | TGCGCCAGCAGCCAAGAACTTGGTCAGCAGTTCTTC
TRBJ1-5 | TRBV5-4 | NA | 16 | TRBD1 | CASSLTGGEGNQPQHF | TGTGCCAGCAGCTTGACAGGGGGCGAGGGCAATCAGCCCCAGCATTTT
TRBJ1-2 | TRBV11-2 | NA | 14 | NA | CASTIIGESGGYTF | TGTGCCAGCACCATTATCGGGGAGTCTGGTGGCTACACCTTC
TRBJ1-6 | TRBV28 | NA | 17 | NA | CASSSGMGSSYNSPLHF | TGTGCCAGCAGTTCGGGAATGGGGAGCTCCTATAATTCACCCCTCCACTTT
TRBJ2-5 | TRBV2 | once | 16 | NA | CASSDPRLVFQETQYF | TGTGCCAGCAGTGACCCGCGCCTCGTCTTCCAAGAGACCCAGTACTTC
TRBJ1-4 | TRBV6-1 | NA | 15 | TRBD1 | CASSEWDRSPEKLFF | TGTGCCAGCAGTGAATGGGACAGGTCCCCAGAAAAACTGTTTTTT
TRBJ2-5 | TRBV4-1 | NA | 15 | NA | CASSPRYRTGETQYF | TGCGCCAGCAGCCCAAGATACAGGACGGGAGAGACCCAGTACTTC
TRBJ1-3 | TRBV9 | NA | 12 | NA | CASTNQGNTIYF | TGTGCCAGCACAAATCAGGGAAACACCATATATTTT
TRBJ1-1 | TRBV5-1 | once | 14 | NA | CASSLELRNTEAFF | TGCGCCAGCAGCTTGGAGCTCCGGAACACTGAAGCTTTCTTT
TRBJ1-2 | TRBV13 | NA | 16 | NA | CASSSGPRGSNYGYTF | TGTGCCAGCAGCTCGGGCCCCCGGGGGTCTAACTATGGCTACACCTTC
TRBJ2-7 | TRBV7-2 | NA | 14 | TRBD2 | CASSQAGGTYEQYF | TGTGCCAGCAGTCAAGCGGGAGGCACCTACGAGCAGTACTTC
TRBJ2-3 | TRBV2 | NA | 15 | NA | CASSPTPRGADTQYF | TGTGCCAGCAGTCCCACGCCCAGGGGGGCCGATACGCAGTATTTT
TRBJ1-2 | TRBV2 | NA | 18 | TRBD1 | CASSEALRDRGWDYGYTF | TGTGCCAGCAGTGAAGCGCTTCGGGACAGGGGGTGGGACTATGGCTACACCTTC
TRBJ2-7 | TRBV29-1 | NA | 14 | NA | CSVEETVRSSEQYF | TGCAGCGTTGAAGAGACAGTAAGATCTTCCGAGCAGTACTTC
TRBJ2-2 | TRBV7-7 | NA | 15 | NA | CASRTGPPNTGELFF | TGTGCCAGCAGAACAGGACCGCCGAACACCGGGGAGCTGTTTTTT
TRBJ1-2 | TRBV2 | NA | 12 | NA | CASSVGGVSYTF | TGTGCCAGCAGTGTCGGAGGGGTAAGCTACACCTTC
TRBJ1-2 | TRBV5-5 | NA | 17 | NA | CASSSQPTVTTNYGYTF | TGTGCCAGCAGCTCTCAACCGACAGTAACGACTAACTATGGCTACACCTTC
TRBJ2-7 | TRBV13 | NA | 15 | TRBD2 | CASSSGLAGIYEQYF | TGTGCCAGCAGCTCCGGACTAGCGGGGATTTACGAGCAGTACTTC
TRBJ2-5 | TRBV24-1 | few | 18 | TRBD1 | CATSDRLNTGGYQETQYF | TGTGCCACCAGTGATCGGCTAAATACAGGGGGGTACCAAGAGACCCAGTACTTC
TRBJ2-7 | TRBV7-9 | NA | 14 | NA | CASSLHQGSYEQYF | TGTGCCAGCAGTCTCCACCAGGGCTCCTACGAGCAGTACTTC
TRBJ1-1 | TRBV5-1 | NA | 15 | TRBD1 | CASSPFEGAGTEAFF | TGCGCCAGCAGCCCATTTGAGGGGGCTGGCACTGAAGCTTTCTTT
TRBJ1-1 | TRBV5-4 | NA | 14 | NA | CASSLERMNTEAFF | TGTGCCAGCAGCTTGGAGCGGATGAACACTGAAGCTTTCTTT
TRBJ1-2 | TRBV19 | NA | 15 | TRBD1 | CASSNDRGSNYGYTF | TGTGCCAGTAGTAACGACAGGGGAAGTAACTATGGCTACACCTTC